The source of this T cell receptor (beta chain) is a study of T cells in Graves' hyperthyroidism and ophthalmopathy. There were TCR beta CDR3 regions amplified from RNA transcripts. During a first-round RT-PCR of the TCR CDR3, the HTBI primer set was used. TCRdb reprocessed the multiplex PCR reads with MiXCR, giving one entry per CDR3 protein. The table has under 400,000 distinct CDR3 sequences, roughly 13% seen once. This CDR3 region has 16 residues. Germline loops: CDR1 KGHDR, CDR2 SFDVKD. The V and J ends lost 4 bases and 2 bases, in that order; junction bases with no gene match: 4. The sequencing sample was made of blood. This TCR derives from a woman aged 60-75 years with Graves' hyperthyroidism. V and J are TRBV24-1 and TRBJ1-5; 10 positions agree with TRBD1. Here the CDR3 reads CATSDRDRGGNQPQHF. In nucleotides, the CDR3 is TGTGCCACCAGTGACAGGGACAGGGGAGGCAATCAGCCCCAGCATTTT.